The clone carrying this TCR beta chain was detected only a few times. Clones were sequenced by immunoSEQ multiplex PCR, and TCRdb holds only the in-frame ones, with some missing. The repertoire consists of more than 15,000 clones, with approximately 80% occurring once and the leading ten covering under 25%. The sample is drawn from a study of blood T cell repertoires in COVID-19. The CDR3 sequence is 13 residues long. Trimming left V 7 bases short and J 2 bases short, with 9 bases between. CDR1 is SNHLY, CDR2 FYNNEI, per germline. The sequence was obtained from a man in his 60s with active or convalescent COVID-19. The chain has TRBV2 and TRBJ1-3; D is undetermined. The specimen was peripheral blood. CDR3 in DNA: TGTGCCAGCAAAGTCACGGCTGGAAACACCATATATTTT. As protein: CASKVTAGNTIYF. The full variable domain, with the rest looked up from reference TRBV2 and TRBJ1-3, is EPEVTQTPSHQVTQMGQEVILRCVPISNHLYFYWYRQILGQKVEFLVSFYNNEISEKSEIFDDQFSVERPDGSNFTLKIRSTKLEDSAMYFCASKVTAGNTIYFGEGSWLTVV.